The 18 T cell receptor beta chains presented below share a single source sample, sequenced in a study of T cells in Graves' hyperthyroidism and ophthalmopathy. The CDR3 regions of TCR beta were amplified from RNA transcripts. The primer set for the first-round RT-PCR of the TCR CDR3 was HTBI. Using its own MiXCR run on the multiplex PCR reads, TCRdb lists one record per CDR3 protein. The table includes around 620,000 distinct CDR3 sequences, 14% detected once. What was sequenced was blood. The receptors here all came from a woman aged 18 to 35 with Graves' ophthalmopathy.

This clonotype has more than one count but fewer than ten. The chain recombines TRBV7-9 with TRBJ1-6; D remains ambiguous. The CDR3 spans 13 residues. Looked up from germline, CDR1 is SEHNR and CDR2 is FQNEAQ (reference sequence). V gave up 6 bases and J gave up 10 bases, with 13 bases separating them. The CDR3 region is CASRQKTKSPLHF. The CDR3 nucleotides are TGTGCCAGCAGACAAAAGACAAAATCACCCCTCCACTTT.

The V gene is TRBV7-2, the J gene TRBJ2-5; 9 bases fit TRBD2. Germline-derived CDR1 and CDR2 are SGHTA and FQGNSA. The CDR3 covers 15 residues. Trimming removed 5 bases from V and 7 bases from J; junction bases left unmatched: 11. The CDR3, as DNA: TGTGCCAGCAGCCCCGCCGGCAGCGGGAGGTCGACCCAGTACTTC. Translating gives CASSPAGSGRSTQYF. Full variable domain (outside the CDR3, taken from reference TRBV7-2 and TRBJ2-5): GAGVSQSPSNKVTEKGKDVELRCDPISGHTALYWYRQSLGQGLEFLIYFQGNSAPDKSGLPSDRFSAERTGGSVSTLTIQRTQQEDSAVYLCASSPAGSGRSTQYFGPGTRLLVL.

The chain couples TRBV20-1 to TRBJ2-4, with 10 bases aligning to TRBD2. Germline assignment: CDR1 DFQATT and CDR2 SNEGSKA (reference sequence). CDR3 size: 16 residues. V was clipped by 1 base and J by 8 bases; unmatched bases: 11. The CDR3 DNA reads TGCAGTGCTAGAGCACAGCGGGGGGGTGGTGGGGACATTCAGTACTTC. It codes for CSARAQRGGGGDIQYF.

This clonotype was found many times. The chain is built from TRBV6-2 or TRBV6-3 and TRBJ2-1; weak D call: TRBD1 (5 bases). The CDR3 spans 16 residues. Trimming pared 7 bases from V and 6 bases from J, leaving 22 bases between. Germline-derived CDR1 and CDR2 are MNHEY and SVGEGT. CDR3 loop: CASTHLPGRTSNEQFF. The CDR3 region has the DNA TGTGCCAGCACCCACCTACCAGGGCGAACCTCCAATGAGCAGTTCTTC.

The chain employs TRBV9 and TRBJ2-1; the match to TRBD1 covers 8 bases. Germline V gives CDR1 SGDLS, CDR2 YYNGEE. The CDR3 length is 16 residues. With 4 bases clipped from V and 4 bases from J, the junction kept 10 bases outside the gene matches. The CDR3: CASSSSRTGSYNEQFF. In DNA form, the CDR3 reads TGTGCCAGCAGCTCCAGTCGGACAGGGTCGTACAATGAGCAGTTCTTC.

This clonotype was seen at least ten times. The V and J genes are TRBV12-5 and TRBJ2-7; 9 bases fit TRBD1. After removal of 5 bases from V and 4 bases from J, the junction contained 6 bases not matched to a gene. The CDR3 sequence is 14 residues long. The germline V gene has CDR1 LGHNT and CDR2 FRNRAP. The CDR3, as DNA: TGTGCTAGTGGTCCCGGGACAGGGTGGTACGAGCAGTACTTC. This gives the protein CASGPGTGWYEQYF.

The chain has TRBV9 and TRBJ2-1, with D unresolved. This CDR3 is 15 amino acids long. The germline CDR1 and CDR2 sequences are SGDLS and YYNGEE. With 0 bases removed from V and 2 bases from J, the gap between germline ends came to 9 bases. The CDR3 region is CASSVDGDAYNEQFF. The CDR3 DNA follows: TGTGCCAGCAGCGTAGATGGGGATGCCTACAATGAGCAGTTCTTC.

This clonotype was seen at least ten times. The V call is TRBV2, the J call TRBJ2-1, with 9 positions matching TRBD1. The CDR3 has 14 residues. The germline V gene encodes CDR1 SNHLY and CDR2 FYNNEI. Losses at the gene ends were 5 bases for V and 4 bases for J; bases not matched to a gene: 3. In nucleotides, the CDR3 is TGTGCCAGCAGTAGGACAGGGGCATACAATGAGCAGTTCTTC. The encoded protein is CASSRTGAYNEQFF.

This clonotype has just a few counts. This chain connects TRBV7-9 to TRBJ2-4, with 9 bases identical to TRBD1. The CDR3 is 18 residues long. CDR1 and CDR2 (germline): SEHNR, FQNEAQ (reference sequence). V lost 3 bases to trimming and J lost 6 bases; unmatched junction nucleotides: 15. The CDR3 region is CASSLGLKGRQGVNIQYF. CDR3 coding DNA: TGTGCCAGCAGCTTGGGGCTTAAGGGGCGACAGGGGGTAAACATTCAGTACTTC. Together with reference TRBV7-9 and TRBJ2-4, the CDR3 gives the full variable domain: DTGVSQNPRHKITKRGQNVTFRCDPISEHNRLYWYRQTLGQGPEFLTYFQNEAQLEKSRLLSDRFSAERPKGSFSTLEIQRTEQGDSAMYLCASSLGLKGRQGVNIQYFGAGTRLSVL.

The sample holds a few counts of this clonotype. This chain's CDR3 is CASSHTTTGGDYEQYF. CDR3 coding DNA: TGCGCCAGCAGCCATACAACAACAGGGGGGGACTACGAGCAGTACTTC. This chain links TRBV4-1 with TRBJ2-7, with D tentatively TRBD1 (8 bases). From germline, CDR1 is MGHRA and CDR2 YSYEKL. Trimming left V 3 bases short and J 3 bases short, with 18 bases between. This CDR3 spans 16 amino acids.

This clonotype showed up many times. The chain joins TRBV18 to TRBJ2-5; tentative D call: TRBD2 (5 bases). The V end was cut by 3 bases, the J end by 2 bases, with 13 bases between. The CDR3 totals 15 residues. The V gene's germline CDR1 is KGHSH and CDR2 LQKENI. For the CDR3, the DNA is TGTGCCAGCTCACCGGACCGGGAATTGCAAGAGACCCAGTACTTC. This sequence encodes CASSPDRELQETQYF. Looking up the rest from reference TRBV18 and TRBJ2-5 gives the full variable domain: NAGVMQNPRHLVRRRGQEARLRCSPMKGHSHVYWYRQLPEEGLKFMVYLQKENIIDESGMPKERFSAEFPKEGPSILRIQQVVRGDSAAYFCASSPDRELQETQYFGPGTRLLVL.

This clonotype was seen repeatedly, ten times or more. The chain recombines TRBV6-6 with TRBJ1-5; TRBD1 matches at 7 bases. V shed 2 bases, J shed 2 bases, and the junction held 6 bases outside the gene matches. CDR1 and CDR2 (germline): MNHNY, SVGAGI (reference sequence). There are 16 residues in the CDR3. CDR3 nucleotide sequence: TGTGCCAGCAGTTACCAGGGGGTTGGAGGCAATCAGCCCCAGCATTTT. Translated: CASSYQGVGGNQPQHF.

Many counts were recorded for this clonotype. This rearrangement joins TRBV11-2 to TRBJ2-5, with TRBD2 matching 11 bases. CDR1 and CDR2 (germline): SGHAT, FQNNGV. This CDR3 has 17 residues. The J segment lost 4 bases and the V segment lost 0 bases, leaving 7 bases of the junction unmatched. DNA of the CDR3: TGTGCCAGCAGCTTAGATCGCGGTAGCGGGAGGGGAGAGACCCAGTACTTC. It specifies CASSLDRGSGRGETQYF.

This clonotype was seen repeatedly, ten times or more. CDR3 DNA: TGTGCTAGTGGTTTGCCCCTGGGGCTAGCGGAAGGAGAGACCCAGTACTTC. Translating it yields CASGLPLGLAEGETQYF. The V gene is TRBV12-5, the J gene TRBJ2-5; 7 positions agree with TRBD2. The germline CDR1 and CDR2 sequences are LGHNT and FRNRAP. After removal of 2 bases from V and 4 bases from J, the junction contained 13 bases not matched to a gene. The CDR3 is 17 residues long.

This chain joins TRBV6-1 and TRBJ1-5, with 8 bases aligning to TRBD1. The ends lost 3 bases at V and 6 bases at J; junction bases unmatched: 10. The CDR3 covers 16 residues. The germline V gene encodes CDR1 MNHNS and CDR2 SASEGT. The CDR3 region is CASSDPGGTGTQPQHF. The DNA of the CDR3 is TGTGCCAGCAGTGACCCGGGGGGGACAGGCACTCAGCCCCAGCATTTT.

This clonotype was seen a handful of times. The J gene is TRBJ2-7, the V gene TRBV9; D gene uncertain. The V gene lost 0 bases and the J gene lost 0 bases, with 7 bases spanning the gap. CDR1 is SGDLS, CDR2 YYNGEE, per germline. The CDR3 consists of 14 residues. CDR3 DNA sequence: TGTGCCAGCAGCGTAGAAAGCAGCTCCTACGAGCAGTACTTC. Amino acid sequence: CASSVESSSYEQYF.

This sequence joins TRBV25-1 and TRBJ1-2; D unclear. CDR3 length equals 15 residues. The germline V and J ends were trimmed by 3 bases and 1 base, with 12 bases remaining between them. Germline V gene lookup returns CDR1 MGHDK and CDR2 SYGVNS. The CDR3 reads CASSEGGSFNYGYTF. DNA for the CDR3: TGTGCCAGCAGTGAGGGCGGATCCTTTAACTATGGCTACACCTTC.

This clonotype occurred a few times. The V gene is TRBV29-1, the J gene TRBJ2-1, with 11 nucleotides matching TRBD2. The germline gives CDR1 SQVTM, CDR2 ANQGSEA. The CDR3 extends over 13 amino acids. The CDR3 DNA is TGCCTAGTAGCGGGAGGGCCCGGAGGTGAGCAGTTCTTC. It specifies CLVAGGPGGEQFF.